This is a list of T cell receptor beta chains from one sample in a study of T cells after yellow fever vaccination. TCRdb re-called the 5' RACE reads through MiXCR, storing one row per CDR3 protein. Counted here are 450,000 to 550,000 distinct CDR3 sequences, just over 20% occurring once; the ten biggest clones make up about 15%. Sequenced here: PBMCs, sampled about 21 days after the first yellow fever vaccination. The receptors shown here come from a man aged 18 to 30 who received the YFV17D yellow fever vaccine. Each CDR3 is given with its conserved first and last residue. The D gene is left open where the match is weak. Clone size is shown for a subset of rows, as once, few, many or a class of expanded clone.

TRBJ1-1	TRBV12-3/TRBV12-4	-	-	18	TGTGCCAGCAGCGCGCAGGGGAGGGGAGTCCTCATGAACACTGAAGCTTTCTTT	CASSAQGRGVLMNTEAFF
TRBJ2-3	TRBV29-1	-	-	13	TGCAGCATCCCCGGGACACGCACAGATACGCAGTATTTT	CSIPGTRTDTQYF
TRBJ2-7	TRBV7-8	-	-	14	TGTGCCAGCAGAGACCAACAGGGCTCCTACGAGCAGTACTTC	CASRDQQGSYEQYF
TRBJ1-1	TRBV29-1	-	TRBD1	13	TGCAGCGTTGAGGGCAGGGGGCACACTGAAGCTTTCTTT	CSVEGRGHTEAFF
TRBJ2-5	TRBV18	few	-	12	TGTGCCAGCTCACCGCAGGTGGAGACCCAGTACTTC	CASSPQVETQYF
TRBJ1-1	TRBV5-1	few	TRBD1	15	TGCGCCAGCAGCCCCACAGGGGGCATCAACACTGAAGCTTTCTTT	CASSPTGGINTEAFF
TRBJ1-6	TRBV20-1	-	-	13	TGCAGTGCTAACGACAGTCCTGATTCACCCCTCCACTTT	CSANDSPDSPLHF
TRBJ2-1	TRBV5-5	few	-	16	TGTGCCAGCAGCTCCTATCAGAGAGTACTTTTAAATGAGCAGTTCTTC	CASSSYQRVLLNEQFF
TRBJ2-2	TRBV18	few	-	14	TGTGCCAGCTCACCACCGAGGGAGGCCGGGGAGCTGTTTTTT	CASSPPREAGELFF
TRBJ1-1	TRBV12-3/TRBV12-4	few	-	14	TGTGCCAGCACCCTGGGGCTCATGAACACTGAAGCTTTCTTT	CASTLGLMNTEAFF